Below, 15 T cell receptor beta chains from the same sample are listed, as sequenced in a study of blood T cell repertoires in COVID-19. The assay was immunoSEQ multiplex PCR, and TCRdb's table has in-frame clones only and misses some. The table shows 95,000 to 150,000 clones, with 60% to 85% occurring only once. Source material: peripheral blood. Source of these receptors: a man in his 70s with acute or convalescent COVID-19.

The chain links TRBV4-1 to TRBJ2-7, with D perhaps TRBD1 (6 bases). Trimming took 2 bases from V and 2 from J, leaving 16 bases between them. Germline CDR1 reads MGHRA; CDR2 reads YSYEKL. This CDR3 spans 16 amino acids. Here the CDR3 reads CASSQSITGTTYEQYF. The CDR3 region has the DNA TGCGCCAGCAGCCAATCCATCACAGGGACCACCTACGAGCAGTACTTC.

This clone was recorded a few times. V is TRBV1 and J is TRBJ1-5; the D call in the table, TRBD1, was not verified against the DNA. TRBV1 is a documented pseudogene. CDR3 length: 16 amino acids. The CDR3 sequence is CTSSQDYRGMNQPQHF. CDR3 sequence (DNA): TGCACCAGCAGCCAAGACTACAGGGGGATGAATCAGCCCCAGCATTTT.

This clone was seen a few times. V and J are TRBV5-1 and TRBJ1-2; D is possibly TRBD1 (5 bases). The CDR3 is 13 residues long. The V and J ends lost 0 bases and 5 bases respectively, with 8 bases between them. CDR1 is SGHRS and CDR2 is YFSETQ in the germline V gene. CDR3 coding DNA: TGCGCCAGCAGCTTGGTTCAGGGTTATGGCTACACCTTC. Translation: CASSLVQGYGYTF.

This clone was found once. The V gene is TRBV4-2, the J gene TRBJ2-3; tentatively, D is TRBD2 (6 bases). The CDR3 runs to 16 residues. Per the germline V gene, CDR1 is LGHNA and CDR2 is YNFKEQ. V was cut by 3 bases and J by 2 bases, with 15 bases left in between. The CDR3 DNA reads as TGTGCCAGCAGCCAGTTGGGCGGCGGGGTCACAGATACGCAGTATTTT. This codes for CASSQLGGGVTDTQYF.

In its sample, this clone was seen a few times. V is TRBV2 and J is TRBJ1-2; TRBD1 matches 8 bases. V gave up 6 bases and J gave up 4 bases; unmatched junction bases: 10. CDR1 and CDR2 from the germline V gene are SNHLY and FYNNEI. This CDR3 region has 15 residues. CDR3 in DNA: TGTGCCAGCAGACCCGACAGGGGCGCTGCCTATGGCTACACCTTC. Translation: CASRPDRGAAYGYTF.

The gene calls are TRBV9 and TRBJ1-3; D not certain. The length of the CDR3 is 12 residues. With 2 bases removed from V and 4 bases from J, the gap between germline ends came to 4 bases. The germline V gene has CDR1 SGDLS and CDR2 YYNGEE. This CDR3 reads CASSVLGNTIYF. CDR3 nucleotides: TGTGCCAGCAGCGTGTTAGGAAACACCATATATTTT.

This clone has a single count. This chain links TRBV2 with TRBJ1-1; no clear D. The CDR3 has 14 residues. Between the trimmed V and J ends, which lost 4 bases and 3 bases, there was a span of 12 bases. The germline V gene has CDR1 SNHLY and CDR2 FYNNEI. CDR3 sequence (DNA): TGTGCCAGCAGTGGAGGATCGAGGGACACTGAAGCTTTCTTT. Encoded protein: CASSGGSRDTEAFF.

The J gene is TRBJ2-5, the V gene TRBV4-1; 10 nucleotides align to TRBD1. CDR1 and CDR2 (germline): MGHRA, YSYEKL. V lost 0 bases, J lost 0 bases, and 10 bases stayed unmatched. There are 19 residues in the CDR3. The CDR3 protein is CASSQDMGQGFPYQETQYF. CDR3 sequence (DNA): TGCGCCAGCAGCCAAGATATGGGACAGGGGTTCCCATACCAAGAGACCCAGTACTTC.

The chain couples TRBV6-5 to TRBJ2-7; TRBD2 agrees at 8 bases. The germline gives CDR1 MNHEY, CDR2 SVGAGI. With 6 bases clipped from V and 2 bases from J, the junction kept 3 bases outside the gene matches. The CDR3 is made up of 13 amino acids. CDR3 in amino acids: CASRLAEPYEQYF. The CDR3 region has the DNA TGTGCCAGCAGACTAGCGGAACCCTACGAGCAGTACTTC.

CDR3 residues: CASRTRDTQYF. DNA for the CDR3: TGTGCCAGCAGGACGAGGGATACGCAGTATTTT. The rearrangement uses TRBV12-3 or TRBV12-4 and TRBJ2-3; D is uncertain. This CDR3 region has 11 residues. Trimming pared 6 bases from V and 6 bases from J, leaving 7 bases between.

The chain carries TRBV21-1 and TRBJ1-3; TRBD1 reflects the table's D call only, with no check against the DNA. TRBV21-1 is assigned pseudogene status. The CDR3 loop spans 17 amino acids. In nucleotides, the CDR3 is TGTGCCAGCAGCAAGCTTCCTAGGGGCAGGACTGGAAACACCATATATTTT. Translating gives CASSKLPRGRTGNTIYF.

The table lists this clone with a few counts. The chain uses TRBV5-1 and TRBJ2-3; a weak D match, TRBD2 (5 bases). Trimming removed 7 bases at V and 7 bases at J, with 13 bases between. CDR3 length equals 12 residues. Germline CDR1 SGHRS, CDR2 YFSETQ. The CDR3 region has the DNA TGCGCCAGCGGGGAGTCGGGAAATACGCAGTATTTT. Its translation is CASGESGNTQYF.

A few counts support this clone. The chain employs TRBV5-6 and TRBJ1-1; the match to TRBD1 covers 7 bases. The CDR3 runs to 15 residues. Germline assignment: CDR1 SGHDT and CDR2 YYEEEE. Trimming removed 4 bases from V and 3 bases from J; junction bases left unmatched: 9. CDR3 DNA: TGTGCCAGCAGCCTTGACGACAGGGAGTACACTGAAGCTTTCTTT. Its translation: CASSLDDREYTEAFF.

V is TRBV7-3 and J is TRBJ1-1, with D hard to call. Germline loops: CDR1 SGHTA, CDR2 FQGTGA. V was trimmed by 0 bases and J by 1 base, leaving 3 bases between them. This CDR3 has 13 amino acids. CDR3 DNA: TGTGCCAGCAGCTTAACGAGGAACACTGAAGCTTTCTTT. Its protein is CASSLTRNTEAFF.

The chain links TRBV9 to TRBJ2-3, with 8 bases matching TRBD1. The CDR3 extends over 15 amino acids. Germline lookup yields CDR1 SGDLS and CDR2 YYNGEE. J was trimmed by 3 bases and V by 3 bases; bases with no gene match: 6. The chain's CDR3 is CASSARQGRTDTQYF. The CDR3 nucleotides are TGTGCCAGCAGCGCCCGACAGGGGAGGACAGATACGCAGTATTTT.